The text below deals with one T cell receptor beta chain. The PCR had 60 Vbeta and 13 Jbeta primers. Profiled with immunoSEQ multiplex PCR; TCRdb holds only in-frame clones, not every one. The sample shows 80,000 or so clones, 74% of them seen only once. The data were obtained in a study of cytomegalovirus exposure and HLA in healthy donors. Material for sequencing was PBMCs. This TCR was sampled from a man between 25 and 39 years old in good health and CMV-seropositive.

The CDR3, as DNA: TGTGCCAGCAGTTCGGGACAGGGGTTTACAGATACGCAGTATTTT. It codes for CASSSGQGFTDTQYF. The chain carries TRBV5-6 and TRBJ2-3, with 10 bases fitting TRBD1. CDR1 SGHDT and CDR2 YYEEEE come from the germline V gene. The ends lost 5 bases at V and 3 bases at J; junction bases unmatched: 6. The length of the CDR3 is 15 residues. Drawing the rest from reference TRBV5-6 and TRBJ2-3, the complete variable domain is DAGVTQSPTHLIKTRGQQVTLRCSPKSGHDTVSWYQQALGQGPQFIFQYYEEEERQRGNFPDRFSGHQFPNYSSELNVNALLLGDSALYLCASSSGQGFTDTQYFGPGTRLTVL.